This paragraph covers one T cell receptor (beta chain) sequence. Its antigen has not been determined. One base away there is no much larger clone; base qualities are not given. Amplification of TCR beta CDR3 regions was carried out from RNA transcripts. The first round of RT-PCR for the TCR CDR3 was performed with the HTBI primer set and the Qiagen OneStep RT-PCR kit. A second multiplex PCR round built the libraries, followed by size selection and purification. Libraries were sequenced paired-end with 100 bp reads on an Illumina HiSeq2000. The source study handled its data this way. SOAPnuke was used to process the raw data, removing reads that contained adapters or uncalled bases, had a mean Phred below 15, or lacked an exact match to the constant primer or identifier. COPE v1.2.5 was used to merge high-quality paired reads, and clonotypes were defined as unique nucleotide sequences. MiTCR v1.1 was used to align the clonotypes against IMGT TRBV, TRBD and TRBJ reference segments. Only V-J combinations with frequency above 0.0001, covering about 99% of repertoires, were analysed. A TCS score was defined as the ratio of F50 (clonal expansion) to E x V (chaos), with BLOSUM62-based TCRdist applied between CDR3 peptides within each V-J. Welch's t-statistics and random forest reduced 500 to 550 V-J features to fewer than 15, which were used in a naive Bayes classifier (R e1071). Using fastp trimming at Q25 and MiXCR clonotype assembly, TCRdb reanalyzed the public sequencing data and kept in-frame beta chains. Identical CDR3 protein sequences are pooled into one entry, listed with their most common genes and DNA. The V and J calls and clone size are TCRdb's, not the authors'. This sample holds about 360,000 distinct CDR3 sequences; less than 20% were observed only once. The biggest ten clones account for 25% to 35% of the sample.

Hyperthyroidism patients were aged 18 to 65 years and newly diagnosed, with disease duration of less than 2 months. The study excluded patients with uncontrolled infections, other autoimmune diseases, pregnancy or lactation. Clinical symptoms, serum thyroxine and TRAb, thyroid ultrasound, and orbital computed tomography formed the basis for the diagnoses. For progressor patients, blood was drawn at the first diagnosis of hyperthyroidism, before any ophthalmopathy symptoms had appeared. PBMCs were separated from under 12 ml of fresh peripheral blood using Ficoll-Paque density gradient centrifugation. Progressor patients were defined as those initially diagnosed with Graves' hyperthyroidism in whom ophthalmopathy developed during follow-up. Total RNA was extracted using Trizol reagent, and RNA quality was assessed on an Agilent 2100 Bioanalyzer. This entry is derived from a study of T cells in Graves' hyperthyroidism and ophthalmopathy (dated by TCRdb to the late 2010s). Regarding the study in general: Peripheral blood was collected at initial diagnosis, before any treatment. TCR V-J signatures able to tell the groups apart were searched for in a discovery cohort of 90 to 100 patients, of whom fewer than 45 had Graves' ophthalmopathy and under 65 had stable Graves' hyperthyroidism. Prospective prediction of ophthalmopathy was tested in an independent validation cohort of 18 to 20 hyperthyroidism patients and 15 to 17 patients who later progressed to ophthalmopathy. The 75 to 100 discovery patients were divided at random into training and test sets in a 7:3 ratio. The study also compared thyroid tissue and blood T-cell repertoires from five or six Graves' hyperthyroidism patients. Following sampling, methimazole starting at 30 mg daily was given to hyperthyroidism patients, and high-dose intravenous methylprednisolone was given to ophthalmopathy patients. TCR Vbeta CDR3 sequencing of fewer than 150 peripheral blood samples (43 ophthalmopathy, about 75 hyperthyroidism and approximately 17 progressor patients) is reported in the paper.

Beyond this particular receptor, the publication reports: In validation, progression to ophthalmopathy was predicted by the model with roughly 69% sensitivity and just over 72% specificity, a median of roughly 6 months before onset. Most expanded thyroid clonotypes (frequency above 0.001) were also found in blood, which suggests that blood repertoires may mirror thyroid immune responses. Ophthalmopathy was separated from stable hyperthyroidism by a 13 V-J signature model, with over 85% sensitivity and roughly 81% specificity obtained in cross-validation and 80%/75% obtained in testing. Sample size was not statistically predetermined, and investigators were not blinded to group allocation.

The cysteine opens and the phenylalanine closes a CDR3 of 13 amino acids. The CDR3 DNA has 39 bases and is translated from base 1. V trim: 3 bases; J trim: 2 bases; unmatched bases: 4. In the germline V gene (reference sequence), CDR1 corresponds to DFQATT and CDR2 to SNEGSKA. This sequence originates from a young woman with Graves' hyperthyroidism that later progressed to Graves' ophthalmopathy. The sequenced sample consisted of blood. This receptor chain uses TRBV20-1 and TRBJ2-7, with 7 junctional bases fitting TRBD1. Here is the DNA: TGCAGTGCTAGCGGGACAGAACCCTACGAGCAGTACTTC. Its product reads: CSASGTEPYEQYF.